The entry below gives a single T cell receptor (beta chain) sequence along with its context. A few counts support this clone. The specificity of this receptor is unknown. No base quality information exists; no much larger clone differs at one position. The entry originates in a study of cytomegalovirus exposure and HLA in healthy donors (dated by TCRdb to 2016 to 2017). Background on the whole study: An earlier analysis of 587 of the donors reported 276 Gb of sequence data and around 120 million unique TCR beta sequences obtained from about 170 million T cells. An early release that covered 500 to 800 HLA-typed donors contained about 300 gigabases of sequencing data and about 84 million unique TCR sequences. Of the roughly 390 genotyped donors, roughly 76% were placed in the genetic ancestry cluster associated with self-reported Caucasian donors. The study was designed to test whether signatures of past pathogen exposure could be identified by cataloging public T cell receptors. The T cell repertoires of under 750 subjects were profiled by immunosequencing and related to cytomegalovirus serostatus. In addition to the first cohort of around 670 subjects, a separate validation cohort of about 120 different subjects was used. To predict cytomegalovirus infection status, the study combined high-throughput TCR immunosequencing, statistical association of individual TCRs with disease status, and machine learning. A later analysis re-analyzed previously published TCR beta repertoires from hundreds of donors and added high-resolution HLA genotyping to study TCR occurrence patterns. Rather than drawing on any new phenotypic data, the later analysis identified candidate immune exposures from TCR beta sequences and the way those sequences occurred across donors. In an earlier analysis of 500 to 650 of the donors, high-throughput TCR beta sequencing was used to judge whether each TCR beta V gene segment behaved as functional or pseudogenic. Donor age, sex, ethnicity and CMV serostatus were compiled together with the repertoire data. A later genetic analysis used genome-wide SNP genotypes for about 55% of the 666 donors, treating that subset as a discovery cohort. All discovery cohort repertoires had been generated using a single sequencing platform. HLA typing covered class I and class II loci at four-digit resolution. The number of typed donors differed by locus: 629-630 for A, B, C, DRB1 and DQB1; some 500 for DQA1; around 610 for DPA1; and roughly 470 for DPB1. Because of strong linkage in the cohort, roughly five DR-DQ haplotypes were treated as single units for association and clustering. On average, around 240,000 unique TCR beta nucleotide sequences were sequenced per donor among 398 genotyped donors of the cohort, with roughly a sixth of those sequences being non-productive. Findings and caveats that apply to the study as a whole: The classifier was reported to diagnose cytomegalovirus status with high specificity and sensitivity in both the original and validation cohorts. In vitro tests confirmed that three of the cytomegalovirus-associated TCR beta chains recognize cytomegalovirus antigens. Roughly 17 rarely observed V segments, including chromosome 9 orphons, were excluded from the earlier analysis of several hundred of the donors because counts were too low. In a later analysis, HLA-associated TCR beta chains were found to be more clonally expanded and to have lower generation probabilities than equally common non-associated chains. When HLA alleles, especially DR and DQ, strongly co-occurred, attributing TCR associations to individual alleles was difficult. Linkage disequilibrium might explain the correlated functional status among segregating V segments, but an unknown experimental factor could not be excluded. A further reported finding was that TCR beta sequences accurately predicted the HLA-A and HLA-B alleles for most subjects in the first cohort. Immune exposure information for the cohort was limited to CMV serostatus. In a later genetic analysis, a missense DCLRE1C variant was associated with V-gene and J-gene trimming of TCR beta chains, and the association was replicated in an independent cohort. In an earlier analysis of under 600 of the donors, most TCR beta V segments were observed in productive rearrangements about 87% or about 30% of the time, broadly matching IMGT annotations. According to the authors, the approach could potentially be generalized to other disease states and immunological phenotypes. A later analysis associated about 16,000 TCR beta sequences with specific HLA alleles at a false discovery rate of 0.05. Most TCR sequences were seen in very few donors, while some public TCRs were found in many individuals. A cluster of highly shared sequence variants was judged likely to be a technical artifact of the sequencing pipeline. Some IMGT-functional V segments, including TRBV6-2 and TRBV6-3, could not be distinguished by the 87-base-pair reads and were therefore excluded. A later analysis reported that several top co-occurrence clusters appeared linked to parvovirus B19, influenza, CMV and Epstein-Barr virus. In a later genetic analysis, fewer N-insertions in productive TCRs were reported among donors in an Asian-associated ancestry cluster than the 666-donor mean. In this cohort, only TCR beta chains were sequenced, and detectable features were limited by the absence of alpha or paired-chain data. Sequencing depth was assumed to be roughly uniform across donors in the presence/absence analyses, though that assumption may not hold. In a later analysis, the rate of TCR association differed among HLA loci, with DRB1 alleles having the most associated TCRs and HLA-C alleles having the fewest. A later analysis found that most CMV-associated TCR beta chains appeared HLA-restricted, with HLA associations seemingly driven largely by CMV exposure. The study listed 164 TCR beta chains as associated with cytomegalovirus. Because HLA typing was missing for some donors at each locus, association tests included only the typed subset.

Taken from the germline V gene (reference sequence), the CDR1 and CDR2 loops are SEHNR and FQNEAQ. The CDR3, from cysteine to phenylalanine, totals 14 residues. The DNA shown is the 42-base CDR3, in frame from base 1. V has 5 bases trimmed and J has 8 bases trimmed; junction bases matching no gene number 7. The library was obtained by the immunoSEQ multiplex PCR assay. For the multiplex PCR, a mixture combining 60 forward primers for TCR Vbeta segments and 13 reverse primers for TCR Jbeta segments was used. The CDR3 region of rearranged TCR beta genes was amplified from genomic DNA with a multiplex PCR assay. The amplified TCR beta libraries were sequenced on the Illumina HiSeq System as 87-base-pair reads. Regarding the original processing steps: A later analysis counted approximately 74 million unique TCR beta chains across the roughly 700 repertoires, and roughly 10 million of these chains were shared by at least two donors. A nearest-neighbor algorithm error-corrected the raw reads and collapsed the reads into unique sequences, merging closely related sequences to remove PCR and sequencing errors. To assign V, D and J gene segments, CDR3 sequences were aligned to IMGT reference sequences. For a sequence to be retained, a match of at least six nucleotides to both a V gene segment and a J gene segment was required. A rearrangement was called productive if the CDR3 had no stop codons and remained in frame with V and J, and every other rearrangement was called non-productive. Following IMGT convention, CDR3 was defined as the stretch from the second conserved V-encoded cysteine up to the conserved J-encoded phenylalanine. The earlier analysis of about 610 of the donors excluded sequences that lacked an unambiguous match to a single V gene segment. An earlier analysis of 587 of the donors called V segments functional above 56.7% productive rearrangements and segregating when the between-donor standard deviation exceeded 5%. A statistical classification framework was developed to diagnose cytomegalovirus status using the catalog of TCR beta chain sequences. In a later analysis, TCR nucleotide sequences were compared against IMGT/GENE-DB human TR gene sequences so that V and J genes could be assigned. In a later analysis, CDR3 sequences and most-parsimonious VDJ recombination scenarios were assigned using the TCRdist pipeline. In a later analysis, each TCR beta chain was defined by its CDR3 amino acid sequence together with its V-gene family, and reads lacking a unique V-gene family were excluded. In a later analysis, several hundred highly shared, low-generation-probability nucleotide sequences were removed to address suspected cross-contamination and a sequencing artifact. For each public chain, a later analysis derived a clonal expansion index from normalized ranks of inferred template counts within each repertoire. Generation probabilities in a later analysis came from a VDJ recombination model fitted to out-of-frame rearrangements, and those results were checked against IGoR. A later analysis scored TCR-TCR, TCR-HLA and TCR-CMV co-occurrence with hypergeometric tests, applying a repertoire-size bias correction to TCR pairs. A later analysis estimated false discovery rates by permuting HLA or CMV assignments 20 times. In a later analysis, co-occurring TCRs were grouped using DBSCAN, and TCRdist sequence similarity was added for clustering within HLA-allele-positive subsets. Repertoires with fewer than 30,000 or more than 120,000 public chains were left out of co-occurrence clustering, as were roughly five repertoires with anomalous nucleotide sharing. What TCRdb holds here is the immuneACCESS table cut down to in-frame rearrangements. Part of the clones is not present; checked against another copy, under half of the missing clones reflect an unresolved V gene, and the others are unexplained. Clone size and the V and J calls come from that table; the DNA yielded D and trimming. For this sample the table gives some 120,000 clones, of which roughly 9% were detected only once. Together, the top ten hold around 6.1% of the sample.

The cohort was made up of approximately 670 healthy bone marrow donors. At the time of sampling, all cohort members were nominally healthy, though unrecorded immune exposures were likely present. The donor tested CMV seropositive, placing the donor among the approximately 290 seropositive members of the cohort. A peripheral blood sample was provided by each donor, and peripheral blood mononuclear cells were used for TCR beta sequencing. The Qiagen DNeasy Blood Extraction Kit was used to extract genomic DNA from the blood cell samples. Material for sequencing was PBMCs. This TCR was recovered from a woman aged 40 to 50 in good health and CMV-seropositive. The sequence joins TRBV7-9 to TRBJ1-4; a stretch of 8 junction bases matches TRBD1. The CDR3 region: CASSPGQGGEKLFF. The DNA sequence is given as TGTGCCAGCAGCCCCGGACAGGGAGGAGAAAAACTGTTTTTT.